This TCR beta chain was observed in a study of CXCR3-negative and CXCR3-positive naive CD8 T cells. General study points: Comparably high diversity was seen in both naive subsets, and much lower diversity in memory CD8+ cells. More hydrophobic TRB CDR3s were found in CXCR3-positive naive cells than in CXCR3-negative naive cells.

With regard to this clonotype: Its antigen remains unknown.

The TRB cDNA libraries were prepared by 5' RACE with UMI labels. TCRdb reworked the 5' RACE reads into one entry per CDR3 protein, no DNA. The sample totals 130,000 or so distinct CDR3 sequences. The receptor was isolated from a human donor in good health. Some clones in this sample may be carry-over from other donors' samples. Material: naive CXCR3+ CD8+ T cells from blood. Sample subset: CD45RO-CCR7+CD27+CD95- naive CD8+ T cells expressing CXCR3 (TNR3+).

The CDR3 is CASSQDTSDEMFF. The J gene is TRBJ2-1, the V gene TRBV4-1. Germline V CDR1 and CDR2: MGHRA, YSYEKL. The CDR3 loop spans 13 amino acids.